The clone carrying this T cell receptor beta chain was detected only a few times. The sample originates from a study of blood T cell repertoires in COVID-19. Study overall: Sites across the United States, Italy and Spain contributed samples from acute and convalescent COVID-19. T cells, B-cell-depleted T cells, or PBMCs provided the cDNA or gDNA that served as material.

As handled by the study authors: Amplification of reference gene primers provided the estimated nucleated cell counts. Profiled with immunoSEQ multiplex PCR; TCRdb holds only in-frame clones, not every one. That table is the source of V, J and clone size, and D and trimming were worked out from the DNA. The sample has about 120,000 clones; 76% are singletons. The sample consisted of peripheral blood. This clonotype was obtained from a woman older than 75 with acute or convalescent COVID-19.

The CDR3 region is CASSLGQQETQYF. In DNA, the CDR3 is TGTGCCAGCAGCTTAGGCCAGCAAGAGACCCAGTACTTC. The chain recombines TRBV7-2 with TRBJ2-5; D remains unclear. The germline CDR1 and CDR2 sequences are SGHTA and FQGNSA. Trimming removed 1 base at V and 2 bases at J, with 5 bases between. This CDR3 has 13 amino acids.